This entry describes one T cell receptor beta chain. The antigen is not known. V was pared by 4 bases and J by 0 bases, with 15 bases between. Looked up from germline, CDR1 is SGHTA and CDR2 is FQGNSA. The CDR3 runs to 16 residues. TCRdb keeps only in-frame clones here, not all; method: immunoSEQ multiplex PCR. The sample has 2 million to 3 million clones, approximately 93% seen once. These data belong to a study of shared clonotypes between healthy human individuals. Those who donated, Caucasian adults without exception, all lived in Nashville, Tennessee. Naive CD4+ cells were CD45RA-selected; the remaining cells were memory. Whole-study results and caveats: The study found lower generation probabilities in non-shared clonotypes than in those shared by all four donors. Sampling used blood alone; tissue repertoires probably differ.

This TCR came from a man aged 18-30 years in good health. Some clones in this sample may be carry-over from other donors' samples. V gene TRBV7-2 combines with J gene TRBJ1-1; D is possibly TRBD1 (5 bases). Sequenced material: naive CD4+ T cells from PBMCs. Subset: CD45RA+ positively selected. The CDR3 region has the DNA TGTGCCAGCAGCTCGAGAATCGGGGGAATGAACACTGAAGCTTTCTTT. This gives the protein CASSSRIGGMNTEAFF.